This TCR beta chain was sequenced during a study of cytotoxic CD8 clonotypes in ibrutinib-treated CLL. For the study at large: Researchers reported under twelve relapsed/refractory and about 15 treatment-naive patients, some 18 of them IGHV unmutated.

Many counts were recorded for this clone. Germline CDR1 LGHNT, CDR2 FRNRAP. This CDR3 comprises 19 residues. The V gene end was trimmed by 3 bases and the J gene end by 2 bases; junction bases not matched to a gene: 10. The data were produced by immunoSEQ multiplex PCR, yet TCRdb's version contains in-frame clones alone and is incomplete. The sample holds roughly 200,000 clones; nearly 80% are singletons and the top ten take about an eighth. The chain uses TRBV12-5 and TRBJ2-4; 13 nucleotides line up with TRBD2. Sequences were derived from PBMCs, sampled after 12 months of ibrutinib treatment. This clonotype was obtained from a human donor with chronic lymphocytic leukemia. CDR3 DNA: TGTGCTAGTGGTTTCCAACTAGCGGGGGGGCACGGGACCAAAAACATTCAGTACTTC. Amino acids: CASGFQLAGGHGTKNIQYF. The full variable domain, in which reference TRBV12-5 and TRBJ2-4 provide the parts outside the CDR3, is DARVTQTPRHKVTEMGQEVTMRCQPILGHNTVFWYRQTMMQGLELLAYFRNRAPLDDSGMPKDRFSAEMPDATLATLKIQPSEPRDSAVYFCASGFQLAGGHGTKNIQYFGAGTRLSVL.